The present T cell receptor (beta chain) was sequenced within a study of T cells after yellow fever vaccination. There are many counts of this clonotype. TCRdb used MiXCR to reprocess the 5' RACE reads, holding one entry per CDR3 protein. The table includes 450,000 to 550,000 distinct CDR3 sequences, over 15% detected once. The CDR3 length is 12 residues. Germline CDR1 is KGHSH and CDR2 is LQKENI. The ends were cut back, 3 bases at V and 9 bases at J, with 9 bases in the middle. The J gene is TRBJ2-1, the V gene TRBV18; D is ambiguous. The specimen comprised PBMCs, sampled 15 days after the yellow fever booster vaccination. The receptor was isolated from a man in his thirties or forties who received the YFV17D yellow fever vaccine. The CDR3 nucleotides are TGTGCCAGCTCACCCAAGATGGGTGAGCAGTTCTTC. Amino acids: CASSPKMGEQFF. Full variable domain (rest looked up from reference TRBV18 and TRBJ2-1): NAGVMQNPRHLVRRRGQEARLRCSPMKGHSHVYWYRQLPEEGLKFMVYLQKENIIDESGMPKERFSAEFPKEGPSILRIQQVVRGDSAAYFCASSPKMGEQFFGPGTRLTVL.